This T cell receptor (beta chain) was documented in a study of CD8+CD57+ T cells in acquired aplastic anemia. General study findings and limits: Patients and controls shared twenty-nine CD8+ CDR3 sequences.

In its sample, this clonotype was seen a few times. Its antigen remains unidentified. CDR1 MGHDK and CDR2 SYGVNS come from the germline V gene. V was pared by 1 base and J by 2 bases, with 12 bases between. CDR3 length equals 15 residues. Genomic DNA, the template, was used for profiling of the TCR beta VDJ and CDR3. TCRdb re-called the reads with MiXCR, one entry per CDR3 protein. Of roughly 280,000 distinct CDR3 sequences in the sample, 56% were seen once. Sequenced patients had shown CD8+CD57+ cell expansion by flow cytometry. The sequenced sample was sorted CD4+, CD8+, or CD8+CD57+ T cells (not recorded which) from PBMCs. The TCR sequence derives from a human donor with aplastic anemia. V usage is TRBV25-1 and J usage is TRBJ2-7; D is perhaps TRBD1 or TRBD2 (7 bases each). The DNA for the CDR3 is TGTGCCAGCAGTGAATCCCAGGGGGGGGCCTACGAGCAGTACTTC. It codes for CASSESQGGAYEQYF.